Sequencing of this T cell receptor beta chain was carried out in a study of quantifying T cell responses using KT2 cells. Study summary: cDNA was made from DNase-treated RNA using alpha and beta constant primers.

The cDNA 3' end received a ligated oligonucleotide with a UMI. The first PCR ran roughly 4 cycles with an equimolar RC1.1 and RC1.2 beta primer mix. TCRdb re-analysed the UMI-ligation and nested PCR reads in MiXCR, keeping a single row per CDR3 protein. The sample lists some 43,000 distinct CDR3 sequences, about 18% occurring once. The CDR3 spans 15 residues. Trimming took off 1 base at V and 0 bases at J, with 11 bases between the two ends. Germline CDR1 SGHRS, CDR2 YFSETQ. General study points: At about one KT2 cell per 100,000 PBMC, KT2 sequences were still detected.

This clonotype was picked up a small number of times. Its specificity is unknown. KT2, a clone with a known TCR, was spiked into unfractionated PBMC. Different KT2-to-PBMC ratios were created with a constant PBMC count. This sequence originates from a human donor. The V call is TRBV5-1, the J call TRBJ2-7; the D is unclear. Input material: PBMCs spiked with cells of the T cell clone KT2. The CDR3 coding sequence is TGCGCCAGCAGCTTGTATGTGGGAAGCTCCTACGAGCAGTACTTC. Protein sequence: CASSLYVGSSYEQYF.